Below are 25 T cell receptor beta chains sequenced from a single sample in a study of blood T cell repertoires in COVID-19. Clones were sequenced by immunoSEQ multiplex PCR, and TCRdb holds only the in-frame ones, with some missing. The sample consists of 60,000 or so clones, 85% of them appearing once. The specimen was peripheral blood. Source of these receptors: a human donor in a cohort sampled during active COVID-19.

V gene TRBV19 combines with J gene TRBJ2-1, with D unclear. Germline CDR1 reads LNHDA; CDR2 reads SQIVND (reference sequence). The V end lost 5 bases, the J end lost 9 bases, and 14 bases lay between the germline ends. CDR3 length equals 13 residues. CDR3: CASSPAWWAEQFF. Written as DNA, the CDR3 is TGTGCCAGTAGTCCCGCCTGGTGGGCTGAGCAGTTCTTC.

Concerning this clone itself: One end of the junction is discordant with germline, which a read error may explain. The chain joins TRBV7-2 to TRBJ2-7; a possible D gene is TRBD2 (5 bases). The CDR3 sequence is 13 residues long. CDR1 SGHTA and CDR2 FQGNSA come from the germline V gene. The CDR3 is CASSSSGWEPKDF. The CDR3 coding sequence is TGTGCCAGCAGCTCCTCTGGGTGGGAGCCAAAGGACTTC.

The rearrangement links TRBV6-5 to TRBJ1-6, with 11 positions matching TRBD1. CDR3 length: 14 amino acids. V shed 8 bases, J shed 4 bases, and the junction held 1 base outside the gene matches. Looked up from germline, CDR1 is MNHEY and CDR2 is SVGAGI. CDR3 in DNA: TGTGCCAGCCGGGACAGGGGGTATAATTCACCCCTCCACTTT. Translation gives CASRDRGYNSPLHF.

This clone was counted between two and nine times. The chain uses TRBV6-5 and TRBJ1-1, with D possibly TRBD1 on 5 matching bases. CDR3 size: 13 residues. V was clipped by 7 bases and J by 1 base, with 10 bases between them. Germline V lookup: CDR1 MNHEY, CDR2 SVGAGI. The CDR3 DNA reads as TGTGCCAGCACCAAACAGGAGAACACTGAAGCTTTCTTT. Translating it yields CASTKQENTEAFF.

This clone was counted a few times. The chain carries TRBV27 and TRBJ1-2; 9 bases match TRBD1. The V segment lost 6 bases and the J segment 0 bases; nucleotides outside the gene matches: 8. Germline V gene data show CDR1 as MNHEY and CDR2 as SMNVEV (reference sequence). The length of the CDR3 is 16 residues. CDR3 amino acids: CASRGTGRYSNYGYTF. The CDR3 bases are TGTGCCAGCAGAGGGACAGGGCGTTATTCTAACTATGGCTACACCTTC.

This clone was picked up one time. The rearrangement links TRBV7-9 to TRBJ2-3, with TRBD2 matching over 10 bases. The germline CDR1 and CDR2 sequences are SEHNR and FQNEAQ (reference sequence). V lost 4 bases, J lost 0 bases, and 4 bases stayed unmatched. The CDR3 is made up of 16 amino acids. The CDR3 region is CASSSGLAKSTDTQYF. The CDR3, as DNA: TGTGCCAGCAGCTCGGGACTAGCGAAAAGCACAGATACGCAGTATTTT.

The V gene is TRBV2, the J gene TRBJ2-5, with TRBD1 matching 8 bases. Trimming removed 6 bases from V and 1 base from J; junction bases left unmatched: 10. The CDR3 sequence is 16 residues long. The germline CDR1 and CDR2 sequences are SNHLY and FYNNEI. The CDR3 sequence is CASSVWDRPPQETQYF. Here the CDR3 DNA reads TGTGCCAGCAGCGTTTGGGACAGGCCACCCCAAGAGACCCAGTACTTC.

This rearrangement joins TRBV9 to TRBJ1-1; D is unresolved. Trimming cost V 1 base and J 2 bases, with 6 bases left between them. Germline CDR1 is SGDLS and CDR2 is YYNGEE. This CDR3 is built from 13 residues. The CDR3 bases are TGTGCCAGCAGCGTAAGCCCAAACACTGAAGCTTTCTTT. Its protein product is CASSVSPNTEAFF.

V is TRBV2 and J is TRBJ2-7; maybe TRBD2 (7 bases). V was trimmed by 1 base and J by 6 bases, leaving 13 bases between them. Per the germline V gene, CDR1 is SNHLY and CDR2 is FYNNEI. The CDR3 contains 14 residues. The CDR3 sequence: CASSEGWEGVEQYF. CDR3 in DNA: TGTGCCAGCAGTGAAGGTTGGGAGGGGGTCGAGCAGTACTTC.

V and J are TRBV6-6 and TRBJ1-1; unclear D gene. Germline loops: CDR1 MNHNY, CDR2 SVGAGI (reference sequence). The CDR3 runs 13 residues. The V end was cut by 5 bases, the J end by 7 bases, with 14 bases between. The CDR3 region is CASSDEQHVEAFF. The CDR3 bases are TGTGCCAGCAGTGATGAACAGCACGTTGAAGCTTTCTTT.

The chain combines TRBV18 with TRBJ2-2; 14 bases are a match to TRBD2. In germline, CDR1 is KGHSH, CDR2 LQKENI. The CDR3 loop spans 18 amino acids. V gave up 3 bases and J gave up 0 bases; unmatched junction bases: 3. CDR3 nucleotides: TGTGCCAGCTCACCCAGGACTAGCGGGGGGCCGAACACCGGGGAGCTGTTTTTT. Protein product: CASSPRTSGGPNTGELFF.

The rearrangement uses TRBV7-6 and TRBJ2-5; D might be TRBD1 (6 bases). V lost 4 bases and J 1 base, leaving 10 bases between the germline ends. The CDR3 has 14 amino acids. Germline values: CDR1 SGHVS, CDR2 FNYEAQ. The CDR3 loop reads CASSSGTTQETQYF. The CDR3, as DNA: TGTGCCAGCAGCTCAGGGACAACCCAAGAGACCCAGTACTTC.

The count of this clone is one. V and J are TRBV3-1 (or the pseudogene TRBV3-2) and TRBJ2-3, with 11 positions matching TRBD2. The V gene's germline CDR1 is LGHDT and CDR2 YNNKEL (reference sequence). The CDR3 sequence is 16 residues long. J lost 5 bases, V lost 1 base, and 5 bases had no gene match. DNA for the CDR3: TGTGCCAGCAGCCAAGGGCTAGCGGGGGGTAAAGATACGCAGTATTTT. Translating it yields CASSQGLAGGKDTQYF.

This clone was counted only a few times. Relative to the germline gene, one junction end is altered; a read error may explain this. The J gene is TRBJ2-2, the V gene TRBV4-2; D uncertain. This CDR3 is built from 14 residues. Germline values: CDR1 LGHNA, CDR2 YNFKEQ. DNA of the CDR3: TGTGCCAGCGGCCATGAACGCCAGACCGGGGAGCTGTTTTTT. Translation: CASGHERQTGELFF.

V gene TRBV9 combines with J gene TRBJ2-3; tentative D call: TRBD2 (7 bases). The CDR3 length is 16 residues. Trimming cost V 4 bases and J 2 bases, with 17 bases left between them. Germline CDR1 and CDR2: SGDLS and YYNGEE. The CDR3 DNA reads TGTGCCAGCAGCTCCCGCGGCGGGGGCTCCACAGATACGCAGTATTTT. Amino acids: CASSSRGGGSTDTQYF. The full variable domain, completed using reference TRBV9 and TRBJ2-3, is DSGVTQTPKHLITATGQRVTLRCSPRSGDLSVYWYQQSLDQGLQFLIQYYNGEERAKGNILERFSAQQFPDLHSELNLSSLELGDSALYFCASSSRGGGSTDTQYFGPGTRLTVL.

The chain recombines TRBV5-4 with TRBJ2-2, with 14 bases lining up with TRBD2. The germline V gene encodes CDR1 SGHNT and CDR2 YYREEE (reference sequence). The CDR3 has 14 residues. V lost 3 bases to trimming and J lost 12 bases; unmatched junction nucleotides: 4. CDR3 DNA: TGTGCCAGCAGCTCGGGACTAGCGGGGGTGAAGCTGTTTTTT. This sequence encodes CASSSGLAGVKLFF.

The gene calls are TRBV27 and TRBJ1-2, with D maybe TRBD1 (5 bases). Germline CDR1 MNHEY, CDR2 SMNVEV (reference sequence). This CDR3 has 16 amino acids. Trimming removed 6 bases at V and 3 bases at J, with 20 bases between. This chain's CDR3 is CASSLSMGLHHYGYTF. The CDR3 DNA sequence: TGTGCCAGCAGCCTCAGTATGGGACTCCACCACTATGGCTACACCTTC.

The J gene is TRBJ2-5, the V gene TRBV7-9, with 12 nucleotides matching TRBD1. This CDR3 is 18 amino acids long. The junction had 9 bases not matched to a gene; V was cut back by 4 bases and J by 0 bases. CDR1 is SEHNR and CDR2 is FQNEAQ in the germline V gene (reference sequence). The CDR3 here is CASSSPGQGAGYQETQYF. CDR3 coding DNA: TGTGCCAGCAGCTCGCCGGGACAGGGGGCTGGGTACCAAGAGACCCAGTACTTC.

This clone was seen once. The rearrangement links TRBV18 to TRBJ2-3; TRBD2 agrees at 12 bases. The V segment lost 3 bases and the J segment 4 bases; nucleotides outside the gene matches: 8. The CDR3 consists of 17 residues. CDR1 and CDR2 (germline): KGHSH, LQKENI. The CDR3 here is CASSPRTSGVLSDTQYF. CDR3 DNA: TGTGCCAGCTCACCCCGGACTAGCGGGGTTTTATCAGATACGCAGTATTTT.

This sequence joins TRBV7-2 and TRBJ1-6; D is possibly TRBD1 (6 bases). The V end lost 3 bases, the J end lost 4 bases, and 7 bases lay between the germline ends. The CDR3 loop spans 14 amino acids. Germline lookup yields CDR1 SGHTA and CDR2 FQGNSA. This chain's CDR3 is CASSFGQYNSPLHF. The CDR3 DNA reads as TGTGCCAGCAGCTTTGGACAGTATAATTCACCCCTCCACTTT.

V is TRBV11-2 and J is TRBJ2-2; TRBD1 agrees at 9 bases. This CDR3 comprises 17 residues. In germline, CDR1 is SGHAT, CDR2 FQNNGV. J lost 6 bases, V lost 0 bases, and 8 bases had no gene match. In nucleotides, the CDR3 is TGTGCCAGCAGCTTAGAAGACAGGGGGTATAGGTCCGGGGAGCTGTTTTTT. Translation gives CASSLEDRGYRSGELFF. Drawing the rest from reference TRBV11-2 and TRBJ2-2, the complete variable domain is EAGVAQSPRYKIIEKRQSVAFWCNPISGHATLYWYQQILGQGPKLLIQFQNNGVVDDSQLPKDRFSAERLKGVDSTLKIQPAKLEDSAVYLCASSLEDRGYRSGELFFGEGSRLTVL.

The chain carries TRBV10-3 and TRBJ2-1; 9 nucleotides align to TRBD2. CDR1 is ENHRY and CDR2 is SYGVKD in the germline V gene. The CDR3 is 17 amino acids. The trim removed 6 bases at V and 1 base at J, leaving 10 bases unmatched. CDR3 sequence: CAISALAGGPSYNEQFF. The CDR3 bases are TGTGCCATCAGCGCCCTGGCGGGGGGGCCTTCCTACAATGAGCAGTTCTTC.

The chain employs TRBV19 and TRBJ2-2; no clear D gene. Trimming removed 0 bases from V and 4 bases from J, with 12 bases in between. Germline V gene lookup returns CDR1 LNHDA and CDR2 SQIVND (reference sequence). This CDR3 spans 16 amino acids. In DNA, the CDR3 is TGTGCCAGTAGTATAGATCCCATACAGACCACCGGGGAGCTGTTTTTT. Translating it yields CASSIDPIQTTGELFF.

This sequence joins TRBV5-1 and TRBJ2-5; D unresolved. Per germline, CDR1 SGHRS and CDR2 YFSETQ. Trimming took off 0 bases at V and 2 bases at J, with 8 bases between the two ends. The CDR3 has 14 residues. The CDR3 coding sequence is TGCGCCAGCAGCTTGGCCGCGACTCAAGAGACCCAGTACTTC. It is translated as CASSLAATQETQYF.

The V gene is TRBV7-2, the J gene TRBJ2-2; possible D gene TRBD1, 6 bases. This CDR3 spans 13 amino acids. Germline V gives CDR1 SGHTA, CDR2 FQGNSA. The V and J ends lost 6 bases and 7 bases respectively, with 12 bases between them. CDR3 in amino acids: CASRLGGRGELFF. CDR3 sequence (DNA): TGTGCCAGCAGGCTAGGGGGTCGCGGGGAGCTGTTTTTT.